This T cell receptor beta chain originates from a study of beta chain features in type 1 diabetes. Study-wide points: For Type 1 diabetes patients, all four CD4+ subsets carried TCRB CDR3s that were moderately but significantly shorter.

The V end was cut by 2 bases, the J end by 2 bases, with 11 bases between. CDR1 MDHEN and CDR2 SYDVKM come from the germline V gene. This CDR3 spans 15 amino acids. Using CD45RO/CCR7/CD25/CD127/CD95/CD27, CD4+ naive, central memory, regulatory and stem cell-like memory cells were sorted. The isolated RNA, all of it, was reverse transcribed, so expressed TCRB transcripts were what got sequenced. Clones were read by immunoSEQ multiplex PCR, and TCRdb kept only the in-frame ones, dropping some. The sample lists more than 550,000 clones; more than 13% were seen once. A remark on this clone: Its matching antigen is unknown.

The source is a man between 18 and 35 years old with type 1 diabetes. The sample taken for sequencing was naive CD4+ T cells from blood. The J gene is TRBJ2-3, the V gene TRBV28; a possible D gene is TRBD1 (5 bases). The CDR3 nucleotides read TGTGCCAGCAGTTTAATTCAGGGCAACACAGATACGCAGTATTTT. This codes for CASSLIQGNTDTQYF. The full variable domain, its missing parts supplied by reference TRBV28 and TRBJ2-3, is DVKVTQSSRYLVKRTGEKVFLECVQDMDHENMFWYRQDPGLGLRLIYFSYDVKMKEKGDIPEGYSVSREKKERFSLILESASTNQTSMYLCASSLIQGNTDTQYFGPGTRLTVL.